A selection of T cell receptor beta chains follows, all from one sample in a study of T cells in Graves' hyperthyroidism and ophthalmopathy. TCRdb reprocessed the multiplex PCR reads via MiXCR and lists one record per CDR3 protein. The sample lists 490,000 or so distinct CDR3 sequences, 20% to 25% occurring once. What was sequenced was blood. The receptor source for this set is a woman aged 70 to 79 with Graves' ophthalmopathy. CDR3s include the opening cysteine and the closing phenylalanine or tryptophan. D genes are given only for firm matches. Some rows mark clone size as missing; the rest say once, few, many or name a class of expanded clone.

D gene,clone size,V gene,J gene,CDR3 protein,CDR3 DNA
-,-,TRBV6-9,TRBJ2-2,CASITTPTGWSPNTGELFF,TGTGCCAGCATTACAACTCCCACCGGGTGGTCCCCGAACACCGGGGAGCTGTTTTTT
-,-,TRBV7-8,TRBJ2-5,CASSASTETQYF,TGTGCCAGCAGCGCCTCTACAGAGACCCAGTACTTC
-,few,TRBV18,TRBJ1-2,CASSPRILPNGYTF,TGTGCCAGCTCACCACGGATCCTGCCTAATGGCTACACCTTC
-,-,TRBV24-1,TRBJ2-7,CATSDVGYEQYF,TGTGCCACCAGTGATGTGGGTTACGAGCAGTACTTC
TRBD2,many,TRBV28,TRBJ2-5,CASSLLQGGVETQYF,TGTGCCAGCAGTTTACTTCAGGGAGGGGTCGAGACCCAGTACTTC
TRBD1,-,TRBV3-1,TRBJ1-6,CASSPRGRGPNSPLHF,TGTGCCAGCAGCCCCCGGGGTAGGGGGCCTAATTCACCCCTCCACTTT
-,-,TRBV11-2,TRBJ1-1,CASSSDSRLNTEAFF,TGTGCCAGCAGCTCCGACAGTAGGTTGAACACTGAAGCTTTCTTT
TRBD1,many,TRBV27,TRBJ2-7,CASSYRDRVKQPYEQYF,TGTGCCAGCAGTTATCGGGACAGGGTGAAACAACCCTACGAGCAGTACTTC
TRBD1,-,TRBV27,TRBJ1-5,CASSSTSTGQGLMGNQPQHF,TGTGCCAGCAGTTCAACGTCGACAGGGCAGGGGCTAATGGGCAATCAGCCCCAGCATTTT
TRBD1,few,TRBV6-1,TRBJ2-1,CASTDRGHNEQFF,TGTGCCAGCACGGACAGGGGGCACAATGAGCAGTTCTTC
TRBD2,-,TRBV13,TRBJ2-2,CAIRSGTINTGELFF,TGTGCCATCAGATCCGGGACTATTAACACCGGGGAGCTGTTTTTT
-,few,TRBV9,TRBJ1-1,CASSVGVTITEAFF,TGTGCCAGCAGCGTAGGGGTGACTATCACTGAAGCTTTCTTT
-,-,TRBV7-3,TRBJ1-1,CASGSYGLRGPEAFF,TGTGCCAGCGGCTCGTACGGCCTCCGAGGCCCTGAAGCTTTCTTT
TRBD2,-,TRBV5-1,TRBJ2-1,CASSLISGRLNEQFF,TGCGCCAGCAGCTTGATTAGCGGGAGGTTGAATGAGCAGTTCTTC
-,-,TRBV3-1,TRBJ2-1,CASSQVWSTVYNEQFF,TGTGCCAGCAGCCAAGTATGGTCCACAGTTTACAATGAGCAGTTCTTC
-,-,TRBV19,TRBJ1-1,CASSIAPGQNTEAFF,TGTGCCAGTAGTATAGCGCCGGGGCAGAACACTGAAGCTTTCTTT